This TCR beta chain originates from a study of PD-1 blockade in classical Hodgkin lymphoma. Points from the study as a whole: Baseline TCR diversity was reportedly lower in newly diagnosed patients than in healthy donors. It was reported as lower still in relapsed/refractory patients. Lower baseline TCR diversity marked trial partial responders and progressors. Exclusion covered patients beginning nivolumab under 1 year post-ASCT.

CDR1 LGHNA and CDR2 YSLEER come from the germline V gene. V lost 0 bases to trimming and J lost 0 bases, with 9 bases between them. CDR3 size: 15 residues. A remark on this clone: The antigen is unknown.

Every patient experienced relapse after autologous stem cell transplantation, and brentuximab vedotin exposure varied. With magnetic negative selection, CD4+ T cells were purified from PBMCs that had been thawed. The protocol was immunoSEQ multiplex PCR, while the TCRdb copy is restricted to in-frame clones and leaves out a portion. The sample includes about 12,000 clones, 70% to 85% seen only once; the top ten take roughly 1.6%. This receptor was identified in a human donor with classical Hodgkin lymphoma. The specimen was CD4+ T cells from blood, collected at baseline. The chain couples TRBV4-3 to TRBJ2-7, with D perhaps TRBD1 (6 bases). CDR3 sequence reads: CASSQDHRASYEQYF. The CDR3 DNA follows: TGCGCCAGCAGCCAAGATCACAGGGCCTCCTACGAGCAGTACTTC.